The clone carrying this T cell receptor beta chain has more than one count but fewer than ten. The source of the sample is a study of PD-1 blockade in classical Hodgkin lymphoma. Study overall: Patients were dosed intravenously with nivolumab at 3 mg/kg every 2 weeks.

The CDR3 extends over 12 amino acids. Trimming took 5 bases from V and 7 from J, leaving 9 bases between them. Germline V gene lookup returns CDR1 MNHNY and CDR2 SVGAGI (reference sequence). Method: immunoSEQ multiplex PCR; TCRdb's copy keeps in-frame clones and lacks some. The sample has roughly 2,500 clones, 61% seen once. As to time point: cycle 4 day 1 (C4D1), after five to seven weeks of nivolumab. Each and every patient relapsed after autologous stem cell transplantation, and patients got differing brentuximab vedotin exposure. Magnetic negative selection was used to purify CD8+ T cells from thawed PBMCs. Each best response was a complete response, a partial response or progressive disease.

This clonotype was obtained from a human donor with classical Hodgkin lymphoma. The gene calls are TRBV6-6 and TRBJ2-1, with a weak D call TRBD1 (6 bases). The material sequenced was CD8+ T cells from blood, taken before the fourth cycle of nivolumab. CDR3 bases: TGTGCCAGCAGTACAGGGAATAATGAGCAGTTCTTC. Its protein product is CASSTGNNEQFF.